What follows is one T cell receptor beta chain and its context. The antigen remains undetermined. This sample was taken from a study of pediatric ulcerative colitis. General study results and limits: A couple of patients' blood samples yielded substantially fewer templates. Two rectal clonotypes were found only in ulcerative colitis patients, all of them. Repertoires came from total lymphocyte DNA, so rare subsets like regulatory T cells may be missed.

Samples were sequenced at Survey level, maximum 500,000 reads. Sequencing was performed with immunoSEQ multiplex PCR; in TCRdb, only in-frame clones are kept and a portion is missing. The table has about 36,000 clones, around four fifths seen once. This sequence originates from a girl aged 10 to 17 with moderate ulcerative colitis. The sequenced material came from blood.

CDR3 loop: CASSTGQGSRSETQYF. DNA for the CDR3: TGTGCCAGTAGTACCGGACAGGGTTCCCGATCGGAGACCCAGTACTTC. The rearrangement joins TRBV19 to TRBJ2-5; 8 nucleotides line up with TRBD1. CDR1 and CDR2 (germline): LNHDA, SQIVND (reference sequence). The CDR3 has 16 amino acids. J lost 5 bases, V lost 4 bases, and 12 bases had no gene match. Using reference TRBV19 and TRBJ2-5 for the parts outside the CDR3, the full variable domain is DGGITQSPKYLFRKEGQNVTLSCEQNLNHDAMYWYRQDPGQGLRLIYYSQIVNDFQKGDIAEGYSVSREKKESFPLTVTSAQKNPTAFYLCASSTGQGSRSETQYFGPGTRLLVL.